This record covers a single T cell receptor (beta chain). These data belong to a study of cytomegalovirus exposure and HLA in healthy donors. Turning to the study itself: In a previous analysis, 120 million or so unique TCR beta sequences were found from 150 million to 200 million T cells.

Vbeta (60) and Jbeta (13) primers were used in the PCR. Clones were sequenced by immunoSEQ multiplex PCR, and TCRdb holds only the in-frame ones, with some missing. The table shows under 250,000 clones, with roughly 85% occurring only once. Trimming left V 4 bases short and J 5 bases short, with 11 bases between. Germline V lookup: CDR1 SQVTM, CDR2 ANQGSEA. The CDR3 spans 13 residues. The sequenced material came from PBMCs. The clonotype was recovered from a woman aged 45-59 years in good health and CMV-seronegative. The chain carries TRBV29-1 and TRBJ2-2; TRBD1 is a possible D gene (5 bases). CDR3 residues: CSVVGGATGELFF. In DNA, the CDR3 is TGCAGCGTTGTGGGTGGGGCAACCGGGGAGCTGTTTTTT.